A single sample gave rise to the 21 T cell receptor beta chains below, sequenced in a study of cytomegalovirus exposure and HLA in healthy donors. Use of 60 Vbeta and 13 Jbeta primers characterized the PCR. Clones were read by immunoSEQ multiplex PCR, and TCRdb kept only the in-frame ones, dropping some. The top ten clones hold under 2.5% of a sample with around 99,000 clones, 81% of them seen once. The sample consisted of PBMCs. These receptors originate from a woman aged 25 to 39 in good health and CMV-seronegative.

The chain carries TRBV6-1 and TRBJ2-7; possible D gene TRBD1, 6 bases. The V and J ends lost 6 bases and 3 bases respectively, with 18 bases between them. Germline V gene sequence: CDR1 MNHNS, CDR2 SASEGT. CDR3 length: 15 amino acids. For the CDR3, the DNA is TGTGCCAGCAGCCAGGGGTATCCCTCTGACTACGAGCAGTACTTC. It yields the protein CASSQGYPSDYEQYF.

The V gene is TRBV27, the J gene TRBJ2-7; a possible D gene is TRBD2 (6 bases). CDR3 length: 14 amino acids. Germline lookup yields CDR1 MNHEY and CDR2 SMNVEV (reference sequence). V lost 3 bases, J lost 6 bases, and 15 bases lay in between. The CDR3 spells CASSFRDGGSEQYF. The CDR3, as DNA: TGTGCCAGCAGTTTCCGGGACGGGGGAAGCGAGCAGTACTTC.

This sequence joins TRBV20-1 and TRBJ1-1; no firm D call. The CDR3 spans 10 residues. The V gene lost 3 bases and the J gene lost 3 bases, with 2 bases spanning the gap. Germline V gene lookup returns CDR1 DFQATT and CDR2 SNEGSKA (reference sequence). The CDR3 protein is CSASYTEAFF. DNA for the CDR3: TGCAGTGCTAGCTACACTGAAGCTTTCTTT.

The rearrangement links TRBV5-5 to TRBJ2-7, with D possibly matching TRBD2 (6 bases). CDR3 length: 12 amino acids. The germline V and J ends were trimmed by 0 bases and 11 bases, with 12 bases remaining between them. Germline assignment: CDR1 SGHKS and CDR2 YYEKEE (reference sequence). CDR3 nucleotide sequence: TGTGCCAGCAGCTTGGCCGAGATAGCGGAGTACTTC. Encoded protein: CASSLAEIAEYF.

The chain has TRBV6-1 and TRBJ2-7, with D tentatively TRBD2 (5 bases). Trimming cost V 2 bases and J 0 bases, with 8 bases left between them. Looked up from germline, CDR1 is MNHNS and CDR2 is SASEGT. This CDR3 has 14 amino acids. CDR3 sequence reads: CASSEQGSSYEQYF. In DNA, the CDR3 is TGTGCCAGCAGTGAACAAGGGAGCTCCTACGAGCAGTACTTC.

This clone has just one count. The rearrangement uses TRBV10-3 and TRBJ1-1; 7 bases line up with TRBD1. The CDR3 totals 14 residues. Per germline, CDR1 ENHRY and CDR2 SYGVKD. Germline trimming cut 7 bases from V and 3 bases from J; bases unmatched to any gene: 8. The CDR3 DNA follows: TGTGCCATCAATCGCCGACAGGGTGACACTGAAGCTTTCTTT. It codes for CAINRRQGDTEAFF.

For the CDR3, the DNA is TGTGCCAGCAGTGAAGTGGGTCTAGCGGGAGCTAATGAGCAGTTCTTC. Translating gives CASSEVGLAGANEQFF. The chain recombines TRBV2 with TRBJ2-1, with TRBD2 matching over 10 bases. The length of the CDR3 is 16 residues. J was trimmed by 7 bases and V by 1 base; bases with no gene match: 7. The V gene's germline CDR1 is SNHLY and CDR2 FYNNEI.

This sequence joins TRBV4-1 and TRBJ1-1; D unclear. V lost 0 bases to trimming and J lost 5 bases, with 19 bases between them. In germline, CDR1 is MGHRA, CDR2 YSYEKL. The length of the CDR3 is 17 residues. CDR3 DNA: TGCGCCAGCAGCCAAGATCGGTCCGGCCAGCGGGGAACTGAAGCTTTCTTT. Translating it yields CASSQDRSGQRGTEAFF.

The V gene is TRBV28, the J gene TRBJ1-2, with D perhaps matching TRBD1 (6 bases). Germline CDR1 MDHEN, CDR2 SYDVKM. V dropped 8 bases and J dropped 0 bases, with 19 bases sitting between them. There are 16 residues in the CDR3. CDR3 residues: CASDPGGGHSNYGYTF. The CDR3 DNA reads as TGTGCCAGCGACCCCGGGGGGGGGCACTCTAACTATGGCTACACCTTC.

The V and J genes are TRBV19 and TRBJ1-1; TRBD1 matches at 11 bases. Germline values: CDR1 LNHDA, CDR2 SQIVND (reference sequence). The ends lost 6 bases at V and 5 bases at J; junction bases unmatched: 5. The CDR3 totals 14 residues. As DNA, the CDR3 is TGTGCCAGTAGGGACAGGGGGCAGGGGACTGAAGCTTTCTTT. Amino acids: CASRDRGQGTEAFF.

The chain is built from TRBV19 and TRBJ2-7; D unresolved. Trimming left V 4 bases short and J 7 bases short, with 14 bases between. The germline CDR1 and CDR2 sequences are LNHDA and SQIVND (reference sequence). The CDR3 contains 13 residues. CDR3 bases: TGTGCCAGTAGTAGGTCGGCACCCGGGGAGCAGTACTTC. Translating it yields CASSRSAPGEQYF.

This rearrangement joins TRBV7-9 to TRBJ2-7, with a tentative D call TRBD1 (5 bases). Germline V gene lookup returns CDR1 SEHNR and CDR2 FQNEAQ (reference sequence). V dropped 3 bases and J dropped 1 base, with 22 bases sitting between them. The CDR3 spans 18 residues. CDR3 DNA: TGTGCCAGCAGCTTTGGCAAGTTCCCTTGGGGCGAATCCTACGAGCAGTACTTC. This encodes CASSFGKFPWGESYEQYF.

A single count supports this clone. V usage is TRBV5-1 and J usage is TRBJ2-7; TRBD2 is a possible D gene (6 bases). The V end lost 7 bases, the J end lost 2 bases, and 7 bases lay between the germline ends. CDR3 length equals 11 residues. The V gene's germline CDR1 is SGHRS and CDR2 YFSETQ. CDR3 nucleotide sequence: TGCGCCAGCGGCGGGGCCTACGAGCAGTACTTC. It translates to CASGGAYEQYF.

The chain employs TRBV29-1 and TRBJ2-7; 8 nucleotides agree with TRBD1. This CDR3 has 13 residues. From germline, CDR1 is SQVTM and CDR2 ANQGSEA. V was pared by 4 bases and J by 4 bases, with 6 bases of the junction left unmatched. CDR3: CSVAAGQGYEQYF. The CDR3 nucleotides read TGCAGCGTTGCGGCAGGACAGGGTTACGAGCAGTACTTC.

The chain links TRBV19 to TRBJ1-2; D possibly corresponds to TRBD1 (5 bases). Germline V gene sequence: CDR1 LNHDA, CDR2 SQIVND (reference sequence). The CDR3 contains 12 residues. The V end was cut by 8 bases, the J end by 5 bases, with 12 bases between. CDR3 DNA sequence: TGTGCCAGTTCGCCGGGGGAGTATGGCTACACCTTC. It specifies CASSPGEYGYTF. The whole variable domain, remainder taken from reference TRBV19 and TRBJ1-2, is DGGITQSPKYLFRKEGQNVTLSCEQNLNHDAMYWYRQDPGQGLRLIYYSQIVNDFQKGDIAEGYSVSREKKESFPLTVTSAQKNPTAFYLCASSPGEYGYTFGSGTRLTVV.

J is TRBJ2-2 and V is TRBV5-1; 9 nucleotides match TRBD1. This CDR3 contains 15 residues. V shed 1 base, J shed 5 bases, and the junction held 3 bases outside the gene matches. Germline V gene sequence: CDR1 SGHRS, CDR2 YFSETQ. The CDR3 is CASSLSQGATGELFF. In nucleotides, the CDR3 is TGCGCCAGCAGCTTGTCACAGGGGGCTACCGGGGAGCTGTTTTTT.

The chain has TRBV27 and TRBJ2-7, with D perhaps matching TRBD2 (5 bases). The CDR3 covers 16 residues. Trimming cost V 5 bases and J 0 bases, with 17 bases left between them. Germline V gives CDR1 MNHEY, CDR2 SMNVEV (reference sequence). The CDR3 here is CASSIQAALSSYEQYF. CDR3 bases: TGTGCCAGCAGTATACAAGCGGCTCTGAGCTCCTACGAGCAGTACTTC.

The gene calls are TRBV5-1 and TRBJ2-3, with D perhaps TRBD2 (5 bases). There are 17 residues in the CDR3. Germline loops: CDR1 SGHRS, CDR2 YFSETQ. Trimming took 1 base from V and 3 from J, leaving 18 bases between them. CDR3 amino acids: CASSLQSGTTGTDTQYF. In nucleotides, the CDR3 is TGCGCCAGCAGCTTGCAAAGCGGAACCACGGGGACAGATACGCAGTATTTT.

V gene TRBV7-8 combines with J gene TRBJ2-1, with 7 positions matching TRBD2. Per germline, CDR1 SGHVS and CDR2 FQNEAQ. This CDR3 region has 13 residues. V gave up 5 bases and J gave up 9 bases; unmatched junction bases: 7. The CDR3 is CASSPPREGEQFF. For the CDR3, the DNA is TGTGCCAGCAGCCCCCCGAGGGAGGGTGAGCAGTTCTTC.

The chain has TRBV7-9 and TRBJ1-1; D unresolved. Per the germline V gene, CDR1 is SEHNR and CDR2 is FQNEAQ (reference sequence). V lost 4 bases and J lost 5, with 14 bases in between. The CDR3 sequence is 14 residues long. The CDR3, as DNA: TGTGCCAGCAGCTCCCCAGAAGAGCGGACTGAAGCTTTCTTT. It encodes CASSSPEERTEAFF.

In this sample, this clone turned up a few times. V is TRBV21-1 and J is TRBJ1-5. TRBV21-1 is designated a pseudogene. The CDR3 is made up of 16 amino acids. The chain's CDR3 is CASSKAIGERNQPQHF. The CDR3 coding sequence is TGTGCCAGCAGCAAAGCCATCGGGGAGCGAAATCAGCCCCAGCATTTT.